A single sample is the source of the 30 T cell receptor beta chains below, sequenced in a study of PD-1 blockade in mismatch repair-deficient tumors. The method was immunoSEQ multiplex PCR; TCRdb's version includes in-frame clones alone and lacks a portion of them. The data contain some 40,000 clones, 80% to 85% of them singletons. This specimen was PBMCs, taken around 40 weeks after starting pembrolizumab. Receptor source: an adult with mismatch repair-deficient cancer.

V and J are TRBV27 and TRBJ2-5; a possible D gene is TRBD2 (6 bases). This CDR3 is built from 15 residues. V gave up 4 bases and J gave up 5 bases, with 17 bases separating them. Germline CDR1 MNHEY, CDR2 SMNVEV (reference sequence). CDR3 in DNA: TGTGCCAGCAGTTGGACCCCGGGAGCGAGGGAGACCCAGTACTTC. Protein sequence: CASSWTPGARETQYF.

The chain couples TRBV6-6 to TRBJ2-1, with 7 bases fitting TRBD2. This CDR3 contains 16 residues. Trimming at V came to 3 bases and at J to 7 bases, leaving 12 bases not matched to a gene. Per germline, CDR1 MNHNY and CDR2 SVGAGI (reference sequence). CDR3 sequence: CASSYGGLREWNEQFF. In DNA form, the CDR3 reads TGTGCCAGCAGTTATGGCGGGCTGCGGGAGTGGAATGAGCAGTTCTTC.

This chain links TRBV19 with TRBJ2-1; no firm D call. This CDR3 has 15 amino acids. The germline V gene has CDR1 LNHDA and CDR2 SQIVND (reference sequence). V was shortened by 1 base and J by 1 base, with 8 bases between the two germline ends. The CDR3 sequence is CASSIALDSYNEQFF. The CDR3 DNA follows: TGTGCCAGTAGTATAGCCTTAGATTCCTACAATGAGCAGTTCTTC. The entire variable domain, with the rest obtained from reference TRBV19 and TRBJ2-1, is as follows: DGGITQSPKYLFRKEGQNVTLSCEQNLNHDAMYWYRQDPGQGLRLIYYSQIVNDFQKGDIAEGYSVSREKKESFPLTVTSAQKNPTAFYLCASSIALDSYNEQFFGPGTRLTVL.

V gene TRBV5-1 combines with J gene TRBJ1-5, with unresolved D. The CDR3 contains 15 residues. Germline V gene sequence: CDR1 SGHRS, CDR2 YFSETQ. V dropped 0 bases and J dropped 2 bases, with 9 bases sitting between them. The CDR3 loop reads CASSLGPEGNQPQHF. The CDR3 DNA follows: TGCGCCAGCAGCTTGGGGCCGGAGGGCAATCAGCCCCAGCATTTT.

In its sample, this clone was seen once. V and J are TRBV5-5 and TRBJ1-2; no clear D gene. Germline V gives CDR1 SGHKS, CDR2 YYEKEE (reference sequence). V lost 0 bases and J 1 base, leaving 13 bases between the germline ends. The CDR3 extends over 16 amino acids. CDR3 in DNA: TGTGCCAGCAGCTTGGGTCTCACAGCCAGTAACTATGGCTACACCTTC. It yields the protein CASSLGLTASNYGYTF.

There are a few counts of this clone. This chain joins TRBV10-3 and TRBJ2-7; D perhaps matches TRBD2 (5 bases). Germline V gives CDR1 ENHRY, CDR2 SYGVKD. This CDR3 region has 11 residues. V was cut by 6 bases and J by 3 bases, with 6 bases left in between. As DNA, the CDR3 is TGTGCCATCAGAGGGAGCTACGAGCAGTACTTC. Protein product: CAIRGSYEQYF.

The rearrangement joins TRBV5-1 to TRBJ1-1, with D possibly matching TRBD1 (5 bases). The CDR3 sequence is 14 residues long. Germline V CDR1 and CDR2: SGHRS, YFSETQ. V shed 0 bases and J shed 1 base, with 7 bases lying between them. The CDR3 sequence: CASSLGQPNTEAFF. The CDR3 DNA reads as TGCGCCAGCAGCTTGGGACAGCCGAACACTGAAGCTTTCTTT.

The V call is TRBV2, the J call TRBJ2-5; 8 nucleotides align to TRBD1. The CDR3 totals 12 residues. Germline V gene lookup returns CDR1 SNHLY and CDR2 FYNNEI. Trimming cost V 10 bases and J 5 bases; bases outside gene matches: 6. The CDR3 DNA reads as TGTGCCACACAGGGGGACGGGGAGACCCAGTACTTC. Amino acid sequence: CATQGDGETQYF.

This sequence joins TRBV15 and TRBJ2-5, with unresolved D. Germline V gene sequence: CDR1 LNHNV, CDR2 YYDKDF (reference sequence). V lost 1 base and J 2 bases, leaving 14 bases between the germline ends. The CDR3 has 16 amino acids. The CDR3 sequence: CATSRVGDNQQETQYF. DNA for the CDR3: TGTGCCACCAGCAGAGTAGGCGACAACCAACAAGAGACCCAGTACTTC. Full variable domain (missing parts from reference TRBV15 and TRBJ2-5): DAMVIQNPRYQVTQFGKPVTLSCSQTLNHNVMYWYQQKSSQAPKLLFHYYDKDFNNEADTPDNFQSRRPNTSFCFLDIRSPGLGDTAMYLCATSRVGDNQQETQYFGPGTRLLVL.

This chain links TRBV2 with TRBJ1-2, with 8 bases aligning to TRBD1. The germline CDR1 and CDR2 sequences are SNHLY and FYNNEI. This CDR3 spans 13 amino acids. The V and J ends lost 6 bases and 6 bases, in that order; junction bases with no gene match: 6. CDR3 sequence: CASRTTGEHGYTF. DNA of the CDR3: TGTGCCAGCAGAACGACAGGGGAGCATGGCTACACCTTC. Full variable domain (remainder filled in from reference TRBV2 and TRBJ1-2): EPEVTQTPSHQVTQMGQEVILRCVPISNHLYFYWYRQILGQKVEFLVSFYNNEISEKSEIFDDQFSVERPDGSNFTLKIRSTKLEDSAMYFCASRTTGEHGYTFGSGTRLTVV.

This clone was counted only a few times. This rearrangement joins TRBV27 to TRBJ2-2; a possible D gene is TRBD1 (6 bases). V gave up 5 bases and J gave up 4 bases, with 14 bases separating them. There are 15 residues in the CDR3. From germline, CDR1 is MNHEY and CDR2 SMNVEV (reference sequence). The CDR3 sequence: CASSPTGLLTGELFF. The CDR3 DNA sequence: TGTGCCAGCAGTCCTACAGGGCTTCTCACCGGGGAGCTGTTTTTT.

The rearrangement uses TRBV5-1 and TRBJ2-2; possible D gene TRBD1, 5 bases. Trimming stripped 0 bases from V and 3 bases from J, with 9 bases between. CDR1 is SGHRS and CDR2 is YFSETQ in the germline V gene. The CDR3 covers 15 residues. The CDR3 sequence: CASSLGQGYTGELFF. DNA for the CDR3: TGCGCCAGCAGCTTGGGGCAGGGCTACACCGGGGAGCTGTTTTTT.

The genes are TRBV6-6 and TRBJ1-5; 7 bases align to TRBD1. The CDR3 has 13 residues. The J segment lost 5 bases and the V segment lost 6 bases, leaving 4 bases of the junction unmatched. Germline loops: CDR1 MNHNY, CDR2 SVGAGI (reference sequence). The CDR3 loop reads CASSRDSDQPQHF. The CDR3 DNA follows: TGTGCCAGCAGCCGGGACAGCGATCAGCCCCAGCATTTT.

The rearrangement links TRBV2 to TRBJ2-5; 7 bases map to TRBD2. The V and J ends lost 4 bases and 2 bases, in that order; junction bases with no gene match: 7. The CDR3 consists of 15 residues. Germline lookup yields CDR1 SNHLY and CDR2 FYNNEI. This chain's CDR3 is CASSVTSVGQETQYF. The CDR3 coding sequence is TGTGCCAGCAGTGTAACTAGCGTGGGTCAAGAGACCCAGTACTTC.

The CDR3 is CASRTGMGEQYF. CDR3 nucleotide sequence: TGTGCCAGCAGGACAGGTATGGGCGAGCAGTACTTC. The rearrangement joins TRBV2 to TRBJ2-7, with a possible D match to TRBD1 (6 bases). This CDR3 contains 12 residues. CDR1 is SNHLY, CDR2 FYNNEI, per germline. Trimming cost V 6 bases and J 6 bases, with 12 bases left between them.

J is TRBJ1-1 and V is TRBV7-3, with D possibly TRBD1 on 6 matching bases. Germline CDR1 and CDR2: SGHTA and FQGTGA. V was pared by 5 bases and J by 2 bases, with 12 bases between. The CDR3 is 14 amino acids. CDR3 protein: CASSPGTPNTEAFF. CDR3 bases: TGTGCCAGCAGCCCCGGGACACCAAACACTGAAGCTTTCTTT.

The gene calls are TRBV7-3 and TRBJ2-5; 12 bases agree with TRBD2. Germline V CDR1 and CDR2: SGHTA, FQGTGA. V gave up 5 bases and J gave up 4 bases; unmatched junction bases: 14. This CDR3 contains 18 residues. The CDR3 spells CASSLRPTSGRTRETQYF. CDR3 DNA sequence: TGTGCCAGCAGCCTAAGACCCACTAGCGGGAGGACCAGAGAGACCCAGTACTTC.

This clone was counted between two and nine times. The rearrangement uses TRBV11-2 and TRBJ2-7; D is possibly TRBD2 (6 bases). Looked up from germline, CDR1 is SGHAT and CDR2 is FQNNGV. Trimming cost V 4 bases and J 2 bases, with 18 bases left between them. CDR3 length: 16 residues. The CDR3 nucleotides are TGTGCCAGCAGCTACCTCCTGGGGACTTCCGCCTACGAGCAGTACTTC. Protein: CASSYLLGTSAYEQYF.

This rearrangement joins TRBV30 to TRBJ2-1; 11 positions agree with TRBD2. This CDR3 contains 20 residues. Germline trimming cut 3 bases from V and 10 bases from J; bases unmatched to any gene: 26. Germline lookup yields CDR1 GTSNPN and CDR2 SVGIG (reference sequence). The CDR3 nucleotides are TGTGCCTGGAGCTTTATACCGGGACTAGCGGTAGGAGGGGGTTCAGGCGAGCAGTTCTTC. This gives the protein CAWSFIPGLAVGGGSGEQFF.

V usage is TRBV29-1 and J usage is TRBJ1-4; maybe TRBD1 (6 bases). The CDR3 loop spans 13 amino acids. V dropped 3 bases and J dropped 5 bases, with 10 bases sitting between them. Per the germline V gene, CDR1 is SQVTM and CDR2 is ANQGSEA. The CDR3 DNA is TGCAGCGTTGAGGGGACACAGAATGAAAAACTGTTTTTT. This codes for CSVEGTQNEKLFF. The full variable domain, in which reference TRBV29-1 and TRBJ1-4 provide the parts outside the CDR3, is SAVISQKPSRDICQRGTSLTIQCQVDSQVTMMFWYRQQPGQSLTLIATANQGSEATYESGFVIDKFPISRPNLTFSTLTVSNMSPEDSSIYLCSVEGTQNEKLFFGSGTQLSVL.

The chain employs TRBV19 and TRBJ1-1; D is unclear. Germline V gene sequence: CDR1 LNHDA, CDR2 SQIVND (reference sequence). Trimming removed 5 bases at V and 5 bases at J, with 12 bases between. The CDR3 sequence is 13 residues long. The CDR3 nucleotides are TGTGCCAGTAGTCCGGCTTTGAGGACTGAAGCTTTCTTT. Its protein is CASSPALRTEAFF.

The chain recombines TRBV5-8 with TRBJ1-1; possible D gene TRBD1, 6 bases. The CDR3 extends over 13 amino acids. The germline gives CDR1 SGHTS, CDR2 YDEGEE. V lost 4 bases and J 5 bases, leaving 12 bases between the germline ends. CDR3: CASSLDRWTEAFF. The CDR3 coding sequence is TGTGCCAGCAGCCTCGACAGGTGGACTGAAGCTTTCTTT. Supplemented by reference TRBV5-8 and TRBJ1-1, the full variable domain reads EAGVTQSPTHLIKTRGQQATLRCSPISGHTSVYWYQQALGLGLQFLLWYDEGEERNRGNFPPRFSGRQFPNYSSELNVNALELEDSALYLCASSLDRWTEAFFGQGTRLTVV.

Here the CDR3 reads CAWSGQGGNEQFF. The CDR3 DNA reads as TGTGCCTGGAGTGGGCAGGGAGGGAATGAGCAGTTCTTC. The chain recombines TRBV30 with TRBJ2-1; 7 bases are shared with TRBD2. The CDR3 has 13 residues. With 1 base clipped from V and 7 bases from J, the junction kept 4 bases outside the gene matches. CDR1 and CDR2 (germline): GTSNPN, SVGIG (reference sequence).

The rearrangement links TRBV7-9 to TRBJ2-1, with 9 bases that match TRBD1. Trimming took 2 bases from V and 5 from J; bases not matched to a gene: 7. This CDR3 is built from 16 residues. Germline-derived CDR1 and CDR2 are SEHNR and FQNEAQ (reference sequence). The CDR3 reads CASSLLRTGANNEQFF. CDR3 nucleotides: TGTGCCAGCAGCTTATTGAGGACAGGGGCCAACAATGAGCAGTTCTTC.

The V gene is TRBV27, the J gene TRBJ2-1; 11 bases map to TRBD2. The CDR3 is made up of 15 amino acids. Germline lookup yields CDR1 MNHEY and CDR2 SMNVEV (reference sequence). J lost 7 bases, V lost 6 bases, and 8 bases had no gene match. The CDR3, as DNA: TGTGCCAGCAGAACCGGGACTAGCGGTGGGAATGAGCAGTTCTTC. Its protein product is CASRTGTSGGNEQFF.

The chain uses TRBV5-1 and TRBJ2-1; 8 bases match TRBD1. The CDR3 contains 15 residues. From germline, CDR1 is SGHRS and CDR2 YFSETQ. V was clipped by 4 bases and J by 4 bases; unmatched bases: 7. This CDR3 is CASSLDREVYNEQFF. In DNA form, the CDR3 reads TGCGCCAGCAGCCTGGACAGGGAAGTTTACAATGAGCAGTTCTTC.

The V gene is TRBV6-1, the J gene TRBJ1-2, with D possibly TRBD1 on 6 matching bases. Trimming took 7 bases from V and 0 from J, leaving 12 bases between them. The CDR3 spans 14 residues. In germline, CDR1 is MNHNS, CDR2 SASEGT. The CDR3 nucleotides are TGTGCCAGCACCAGGACAGTTACTAACTATGGCTACACCTTC. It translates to CASTRTVTNYGYTF.

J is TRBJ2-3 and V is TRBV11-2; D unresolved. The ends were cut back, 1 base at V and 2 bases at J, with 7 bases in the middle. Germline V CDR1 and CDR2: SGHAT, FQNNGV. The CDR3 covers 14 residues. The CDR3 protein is CASSLVSNTDTQYF. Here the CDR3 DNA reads TGTGCCAGCAGCTTAGTGTCTAACACAGATACGCAGTATTTT.

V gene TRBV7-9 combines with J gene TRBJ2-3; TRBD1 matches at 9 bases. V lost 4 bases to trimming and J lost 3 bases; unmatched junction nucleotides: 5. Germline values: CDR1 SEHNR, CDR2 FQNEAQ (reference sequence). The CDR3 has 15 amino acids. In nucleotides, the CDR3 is TGTGCCAGCAGCTCCCGGGACAGGGTGACAGATACGCAGTATTTT. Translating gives CASSSRDRVTDTQYF.

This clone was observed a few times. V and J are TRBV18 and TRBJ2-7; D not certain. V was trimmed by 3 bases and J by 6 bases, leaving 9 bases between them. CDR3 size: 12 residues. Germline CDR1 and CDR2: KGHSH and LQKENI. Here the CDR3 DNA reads TGTGCCAGCTCACCGCAGACGGGCGAGCAGTACTTC. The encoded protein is CASSPQTGEQYF.